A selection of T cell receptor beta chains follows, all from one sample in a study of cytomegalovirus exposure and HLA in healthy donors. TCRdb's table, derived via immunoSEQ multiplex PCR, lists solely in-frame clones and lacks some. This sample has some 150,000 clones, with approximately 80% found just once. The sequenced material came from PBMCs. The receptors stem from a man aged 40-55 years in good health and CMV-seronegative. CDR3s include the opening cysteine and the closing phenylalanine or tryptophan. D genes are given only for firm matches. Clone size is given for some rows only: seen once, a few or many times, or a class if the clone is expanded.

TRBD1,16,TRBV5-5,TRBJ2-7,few,CASSKQGALTPTEQYF,TGTGCCAGCAGCAAACAGGGGGCGCTTACTCCTACCGAGCAGTACTTC
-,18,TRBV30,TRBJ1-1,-,CAFGRGPTGLLANTEAFF,TGTGCCTTTGGAAGGGGCCCAACAGGCCTCCTGGCGAACACTGAAGCTTTCTTT
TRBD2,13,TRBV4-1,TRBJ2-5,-,CASSGAGGETQYF,TGCGCCAGCAGCGGAGCGGGGGGGGAGACCCAGTACTTC
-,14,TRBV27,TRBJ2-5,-,CASSFGGSPETQYF,TGTGCCAGCAGTTTCGGCGGGTCCCCAGAGACCCAGTACTTC
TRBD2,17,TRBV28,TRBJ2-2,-,CASSTSGAKPNTGELFF,TGTGCCAGCAGCACTAGCGGGGCGAAACCTAACACCGGGGAGCTGTTTTTT
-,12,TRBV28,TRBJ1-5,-,CASSAGNQPQHF,TGTGCCAGCAGTGCAGGGAATCAGCCCCAGCATTTT
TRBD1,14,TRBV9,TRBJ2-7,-,CASSPGQWDYEQYF,TGTGCCAGCAGCCCGGGACAGTGGGACTACGAGCAGTACTTC
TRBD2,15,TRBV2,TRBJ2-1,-,CASSPTSGGASEQFF,TGTGCCAGCAGTCCGACTAGCGGGGGGGCCTCGGAGCAGTTCTTC
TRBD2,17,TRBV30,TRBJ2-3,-,CAWSDGGTSGGADTQYF,TGTGCCTGGAGCGACGGAGGGACTAGCGGGGGAGCAGATACGCAGTATTTT
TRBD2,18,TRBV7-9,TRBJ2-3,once,CASSSGTSGGSSTDTQYF,TGTGCCAGCAGTTCCGGGACTAGCGGGGGGTCTAGCACAGATACGCAGTATTTT
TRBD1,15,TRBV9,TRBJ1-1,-,CASSVDWDRGREAFF,TGTGCCAGCAGCGTAGATTGGGACAGGGGAAGAGAAGCTTTCTTT
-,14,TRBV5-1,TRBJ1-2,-,CASSSGLTSYGYTF,TGCGCCAGCAGCTCGGGACTAACTTCCTATGGCTACACCTTC
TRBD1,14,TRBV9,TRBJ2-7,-,CASSSSTGDYEQYF,TGTGCCAGCAGCTCCTCTACAGGGGACTACGAGCAGTACTTC
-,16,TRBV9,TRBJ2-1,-,CASSAGEGQTYNEQFF,TGTGCCAGCAGCGCCGGGGAGGGACAAACCTACAATGAGCAGTTCTTC
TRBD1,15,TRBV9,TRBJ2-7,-,CASSARQGEFYEQYF,TGTGCCAGCAGCGCTCGACAGGGTGAGTTCTACGAGCAGTACTTC
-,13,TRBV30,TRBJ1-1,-,CAARRGSNTEAFF,TGTGCCGCAAGAAGGGGGTCCAACACTGAAGCTTTCTTT
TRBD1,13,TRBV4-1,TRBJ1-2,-,CASSPDRAYGYTF,TGCGCCAGCAGCCCAGACAGGGCCTATGGCTACACCTTC
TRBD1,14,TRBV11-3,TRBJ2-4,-,CASSLAGQGDIQYF,TGTGCCAGCAGCTTAGCGGGACAGGGCGACATTCAGTACTTC
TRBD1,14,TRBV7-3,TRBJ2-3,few,CASSLVGGADTQYF,TGTGCCAGCAGCTTGGTAGGGGGCGCAGATACGCAGTATTTT
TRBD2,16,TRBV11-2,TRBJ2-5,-,CASSLVSGGSGETQYF,TGTGCCAGCAGCTTAGTTAGCGGGGGGTCCGGAGAGACCCAGTACTTC
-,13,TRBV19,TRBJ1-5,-,CASSIGGNQPQHF,TGTGCCAGTAGTATCGGGGGCAATCAGCCCCAGCATTTT
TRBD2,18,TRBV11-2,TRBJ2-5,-,CASSQGGTSVGYQETQYF,TGTGCCAGCAGCCAAGGGGGGACTAGCGTAGGGTACCAAGAGACCCAGTACTTC
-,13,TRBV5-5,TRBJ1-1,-,CASSSILNTEAFF,TGTGCCAGCAGCTCTATCCTGAACACTGAAGCTTTCTTT